The clone carrying this TCR beta chain has more than one count but fewer than ten. Its antigen is undetermined. The ends were cut back, 4 bases at V and 6 bases at J, with 12 bases in the middle. Germline V CDR1 and CDR2: LGHNA, YSLEER. The CDR3 length is 14 residues. This specimen comes from a study of T-cell memory formation after mild COVID-19. Study context: Largely donor-specific sequence clusters came from two donors.

Using constant-segment primers, 5'RACE produced TCR alpha and TCR beta cDNA libraries carrying sample barcodes and UMIs. TCRdb recomputed calls from the 5' RACE reads with MiXCR, one row per CDR3 protein. The sample records tens of thousands of distinct CDR3 sequences, 6% to 7% being singletons. General study points: A balance of CD4 and CD8 characterized clones contracting day 15 to 85, whereas later expanders leaned CD4+.

The sequence was collected from an adult who had mild COVID-19 (a few samples of this study predate the infection). Cell type and time point are not known. The gene calls are TRBV4-3 and TRBJ2-2; a weak D match, TRBD2 (5 bases). The specimen was PBMCs or a T cell subset sorted from them (not recorded which). The CDR3: CASSPGVKAGELFF. DNA of the CDR3: TGCGCCAGCAGCCCCGGGGTGAAAGCCGGGGAGCTGTTTTTT.